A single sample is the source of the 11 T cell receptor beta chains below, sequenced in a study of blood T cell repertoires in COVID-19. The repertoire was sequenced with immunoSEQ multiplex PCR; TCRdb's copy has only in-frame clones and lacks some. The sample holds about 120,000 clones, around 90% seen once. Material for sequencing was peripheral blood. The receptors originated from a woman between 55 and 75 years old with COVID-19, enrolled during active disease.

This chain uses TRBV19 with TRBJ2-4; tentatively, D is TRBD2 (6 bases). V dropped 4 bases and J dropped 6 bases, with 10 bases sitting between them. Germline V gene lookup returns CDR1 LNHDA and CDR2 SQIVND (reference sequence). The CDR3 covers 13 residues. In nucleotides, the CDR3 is TGTGCCAGTAGTACGGAGGGTGGAAACATTCAGTACTTC. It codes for CASSTEGGNIQYF. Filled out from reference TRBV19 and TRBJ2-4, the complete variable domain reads DGGITQSPKYLFRKEGQNVTLSCEQNLNHDAMYWYRQDPGQGLRLIYYSQIVNDFQKGDIAEGYSVSREKKESFPLTVTSAQKNPTAFYLCASSTEGGNIQYFGAGTRLSVL.

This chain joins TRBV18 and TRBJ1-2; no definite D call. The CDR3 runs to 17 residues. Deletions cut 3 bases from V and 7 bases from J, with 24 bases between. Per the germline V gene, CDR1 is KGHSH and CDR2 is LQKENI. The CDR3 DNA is TGTGCCAGCTCACCGAGGTATAGCAAAGTCGTGGAGTTTGGCTACACCTTC. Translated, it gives CASSPRYSKVVEFGYTF.

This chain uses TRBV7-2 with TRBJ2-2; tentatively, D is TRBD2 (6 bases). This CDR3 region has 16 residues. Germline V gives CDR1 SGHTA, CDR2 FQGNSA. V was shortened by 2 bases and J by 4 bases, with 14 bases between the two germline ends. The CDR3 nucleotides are TGTGCCAGCAGCTTATCCCGGTTGGGACTCACCGGGGAGCTGTTTTTT. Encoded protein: CASSLSRLGLTGELFF.

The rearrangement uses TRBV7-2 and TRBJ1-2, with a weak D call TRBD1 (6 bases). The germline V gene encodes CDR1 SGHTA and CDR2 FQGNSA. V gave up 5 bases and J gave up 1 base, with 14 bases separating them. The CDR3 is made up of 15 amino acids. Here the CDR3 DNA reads TGTGCCAGCAGCCCGGACAGACTAATTAACTATGGCTACACCTTC. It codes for CASSPDRLINYGYTF.

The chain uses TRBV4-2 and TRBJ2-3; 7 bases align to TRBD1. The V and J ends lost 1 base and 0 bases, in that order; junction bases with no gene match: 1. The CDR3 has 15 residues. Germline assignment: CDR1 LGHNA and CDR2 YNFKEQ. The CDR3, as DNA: TGTGCCAGCAGCCAAGGGGACAGTAGCACAGATACGCAGTATTTT. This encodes CASSQGDSSTDTQYF.

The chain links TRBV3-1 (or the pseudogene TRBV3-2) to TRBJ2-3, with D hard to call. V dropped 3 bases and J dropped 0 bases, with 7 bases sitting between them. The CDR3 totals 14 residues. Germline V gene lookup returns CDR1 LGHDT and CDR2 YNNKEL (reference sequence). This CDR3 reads CASSHPQSTDTQYF. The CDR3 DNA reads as TGTGCCAGCAGCCATCCCCAGAGCACAGATACGCAGTATTTT.

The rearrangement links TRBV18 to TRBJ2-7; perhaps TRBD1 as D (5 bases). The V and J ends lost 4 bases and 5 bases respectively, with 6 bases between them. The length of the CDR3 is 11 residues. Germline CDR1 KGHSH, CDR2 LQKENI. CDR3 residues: CASSQTDEQYF. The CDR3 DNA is TGTGCCAGCTCACAGACAGACGAGCAGTACTTC.

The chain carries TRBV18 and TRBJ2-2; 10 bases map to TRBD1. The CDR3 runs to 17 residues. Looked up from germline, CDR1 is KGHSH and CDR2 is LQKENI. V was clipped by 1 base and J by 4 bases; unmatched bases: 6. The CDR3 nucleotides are TGTGCCAGCTCACCACGCGACAGGGGGCGAAGCACCGGGGAGCTGTTTTTT. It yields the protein CASSPRDRGRSTGELFF.

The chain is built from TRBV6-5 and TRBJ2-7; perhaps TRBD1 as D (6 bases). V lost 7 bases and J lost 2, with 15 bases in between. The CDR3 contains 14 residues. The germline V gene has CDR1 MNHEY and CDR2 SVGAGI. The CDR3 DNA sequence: TGTGCCAGCACCGAGACAGGAAAAACCTACGAGCAGTACTTC. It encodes CASTETGKTYEQYF.

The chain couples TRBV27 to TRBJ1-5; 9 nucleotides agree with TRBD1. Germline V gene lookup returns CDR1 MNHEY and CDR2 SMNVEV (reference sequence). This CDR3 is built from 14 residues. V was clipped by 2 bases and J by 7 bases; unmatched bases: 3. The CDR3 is CASSLTGGAQPQHF. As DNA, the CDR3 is TGTGCCAGCAGTTTAACAGGGGGCGCGCAGCCCCAGCATTTT.

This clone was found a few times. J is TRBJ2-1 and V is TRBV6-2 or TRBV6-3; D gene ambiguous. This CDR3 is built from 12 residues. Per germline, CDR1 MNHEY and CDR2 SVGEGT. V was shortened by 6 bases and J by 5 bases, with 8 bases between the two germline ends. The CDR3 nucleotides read TGTGCCAGCAGCCCGGGCCACAATGAGCAGTTCTTC. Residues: CASSPGHNEQFF.